Listed below are T cell receptor beta chains from one sample, sequenced in a study of blood T cells in healthy people across ages. TCRdb independently ran MiXCR on the 5' RACE reads; one entry per CDR3 protein. The sample lists around 1,500,000 distinct CDR3 sequences; roughly 30% were seen once. The specimen sequenced was blood. The receptors originated from a woman aged 30 to 39 in good health. Both conserved end residues are part of each CDR3. The D gene is left open where the match is weak. Clone size is shown for a subset of rows, as once, few, many or a class of expanded clone.

size	V	J	D	DNA	CDR3
.	TRBV28	TRBJ1-5	TRBD1	TGTGCCAGCAGGCCGATCAACAGGGGCCTGAGCAATCAGCCCCAGCATTTT	CASRPINRGLSNQPQHF
.	TRBV6-5	TRBJ2-2	TRBD2	TGTGCCAGCAGTTACCAGCGGGAGTACACCGGGGAGCTGTTTTTT	CASSYQREYTGELFF
few	TRBV20-1	TRBJ1-1	TRBD1	TGCAGTGCTAGAGAGGACAGGGTTGCCACTGAAGCTTTCTTT	CSAREDRVATEAFF
.	TRBV7-9	TRBJ2-5	TRBD2	TGTGCCAGCAGCTCCTTACAGGGACTAGCGGGAGGTAGTGAGACCCAGTACTTC	CASSSLQGLAGGSETQYF
many	TRBV12-3/TRBV12-4	TRBJ2-7	.	TGTGCCAGCAGCTCCTACGAACTTTTCTACGAGCAGTACTTC	CASSSYELFYEQYF
many	TRBV7-2	TRBJ2-3	.	TGTGCCAGCAGCTCGGGACTTCGCACAGATACGCAGTATTTT	CASSSGLRTDTQYF
.	TRBV25-1	TRBJ2-3	TRBD2	TGTGCCAGCAGTCTAGGGGCGGGGGAGAACACAGATACGCAGTATTTT	CASSLGAGENTDTQYF
many	TRBV20-1	TRBJ2-1	.	TGCAGTGCTAGAGATCGCGGCGGGGCGATCAATGAGCAGTTCTTC	CSARDRGGAINEQFF
.	TRBV20-1	TRBJ1-5	TRBD1	TGCAGTGCTAGAGGCCCCATAGGACAGGAGCTCAATCAGCCCCAGCATTTT	CSARGPIGQELNQPQHF
.	TRBV18	TRBJ1-5	TRBD1	TGTGCCAGCTCACCATCGGGACAGGGTGGTGGTCAGCCCCAGCATTTT	CASSPSGQGGGQPQHF
.	TRBV20-1	TRBJ2-3	.	TGCAGTGCAGTCCGGGCGGATACGCAGTATTTT	CSAVRADTQYF
many	TRBV10-3	TRBJ2-7	TRBD2	TGTGCCATCAGTTCGGGACTAGCGGGCTCTTACGAGCAGTACTTC	CAISSGLAGSYEQYF
few	TRBV5-1	TRBJ1-4	.	TGCGCCAGCAGCCTTGGGACCCTAAGTCGGGATGAAAAACTGTTTTTT	CASSLGTLSRDEKLFF
few	TRBV30	TRBJ2-1	TRBD2	TGTGCCTGGAGTCGGCGGTCCGGGGGGGATGAGCAGTTCTTC	CAWSRRSGGDEQFF
few	TRBV3-1	TRBJ2-1	.	TGTGCCAGCAGCCAACCCCGGGACACATTAGGCTACAATGAGCAGTTCTTC	CASSQPRDTLGYNEQFF
.	TRBV19	TRBJ2-1	.	TGTGCCAGTAGTCTCCGGGGGGCTTATCTGAATGAGCAGTTCTTC	CASSLRGAYLNEQFF
.	TRBV25-1	TRBJ1-4	.	TGTGCCAGCAGTTCGAACAGGCTTAATGAAAAACTGTTTTTT	CASSSNRLNEKLFF
.	TRBV6-5	TRBJ1-1	TRBD1	TGTGCCAGCAGTTACCCACCGGACAGGGCAGGAAACGAAGCTTTCTTT	CASSYPPDRAGNEAFF
.	TRBV27	TRBJ2-3	TRBD2	TGTGCCAGCACGTCTAGCGGGGCCACAGATACGCAGTATTTT	CASTSSGATDTQYF
.	TRBV6-5	TRBJ1-2	.	TGTGCCAGCACCCGACAGGAAGGGTACGGCTACACCTTC	CASTRQEGYGYTF
.	TRBV6-2/TRBV6-3	TRBJ2-7	.	TGTGCCAGCCGGGCCGCCGAGGGACCTTACGAGCAGTACTTC	CASRAAEGPYEQYF
few	TRBV12-3/TRBV12-4	TRBJ1-1	.	TGTGCCAGCAGTTGGTGGGAAGGTCCCAACACTGAAGCTTTCTTT	CASSWWEGPNTEAFF
few	TRBV28	TRBJ1-2	.	TGTGCCAGCAGGTTAGGCAGGGACTATGGCTACACCTTC	CASRLGRDYGYTF
few	TRBV7-2	TRBJ2-7	TRBD2	TGTGCCAGCAGCCGAACTAGCGCTTCTTCTGGCGAGCAGTACTTC	CASSRTSASSGEQYF
many	TRBV7-9	TRBJ2-7	.	TGTGCCAGCAGCTTAGGCGGGGAATCCTACGAGCAGTACTTC	CASSLGGESYEQYF
many	TRBV7-2	TRBJ2-1	TRBD1	TGTGCCAGCAGCTTGACAGGGGGGCATGAGCAGTTCTTC	CASSLTGGHEQFF
.	TRBV7-7	TRBJ2-4	.	TGTGCCAGCAGCCTGGGGGTCAACTACAATGAGCAGTACTTC	CASSLGVNYNEQYF
many	TRBV20-1	TRBJ2-7	TRBD1	TGCAGTGCTAGAGAAACGGGGACAGGGTCCTACGAGCAGTACTTC	CSARETGTGSYEQYF
.	TRBV6-2/TRBV6-3	TRBJ1-1	TRBD1	TGTGCCAGTATGACGGGACAGGGGGCGCGGACTGAAGCTTTCTTT	CASMTGQGARTEAFF
few	TRBV28	TRBJ1-2	.	TGTGCCAGCAGTTTTGTCCGGGGCCGCTATGGCTACACCTTC	CASSFVRGRYGYTF
.	TRBV28	TRBJ1-4	.	TGTGCCAGCAGTCCCTGGGAAGCTAATGAAAAACTGTTTTTT	CASSPWEANEKLFF
few	TRBV24-1	TRBJ2-1	TRBD2	TGTACCACCAGTGACCTAGCGGGGGGGCCTTCTGAGCAGTTCTTC	CTTSDLAGGPSEQFF
.	TRBV10-3	TRBJ2-5	TRBD2	TGTGCCATCAGTGAGGAGGAGGTTTGGCGGGAGTCCCCAGAGACCCAGTACTTC	CAISEEEVWRESPETQYF
.	TRBV6-1	TRBJ2-7	TRBD2	TGTGCCAGCAGTGAAGAATTAGCGGGAGGTAGCTCCTACGAGCAGTACTTC	CASSEELAGGSSYEQYF
few	TRBV7-2	TRBJ2-5	TRBD2	TGTGCCAGCAGATCGACCCCGGGGGGGCGTTGGGAGACCCAGTACTTC	CASRSTPGGRWETQYF
few	TRBV12-3/TRBV12-4	TRBJ2-3	.	TGTGCCAGCAGGAGGGAACGCCGGGATACGCAGTATTTT	CASRRERRDTQYF
.	TRBV6-2/TRBV6-3	TRBJ2-5	TRBD2	TGTGCCAGCAGAGAAGAGCGGGGGGGCATCGAGACCCAGTACTTC	CASREERGGIETQYF
few	TRBV20-1	TRBJ2-7	.	TGCAGTGCTAGACAAAATTCGATCCAGGGGTACGAGCAGTACTTC	CSARQNSIQGYEQYF
few	TRBV11-2	TRBJ2-6	TRBD1	TGTGCCAGCAGCTTAGCGATCGGGCAGGGGGACGGGGCCAACGTCCTGACTTTC	CASSLAIGQGDGANVLTF
.	TRBV6-6	TRBJ1-2	.	TGTGCCAGCAGACTAACAGGGTATGGCTACACCTTC	CASRLTGYGYTF
few	TRBV28	TRBJ2-3	.	TGTGCCAGCATCCCCACCCCGGGGAATCAGATCGATACGCAGTATTTT	CASIPTPGNQIDTQYF
few	TRBV7-9	TRBJ2-5	TRBD2	TGTGCCAGCAGCCTTGTGGGGCTGCGGGAGGGCCAAGAGACCCAGTACTTC	CASSLVGLREGQETQYF
once	TRBV20-1	TRBJ1-1	.	TGCAGTGCTAGATTTCCGTGGAACACTGAAGCTTTCTTT	CSARFPWNTEAFF
many	TRBV12-3/TRBV12-4	TRBJ2-6	.	TGTGCCAGCAGTTTACTTTCGGGGAGGAGCTCTGGGGCCAACGTCCTGACTTTC	CASSLLSGRSSGANVLTF
many	TRBV5-4	TRBJ2-3	.	TGTGCCAGCAGCCTTCTGGACCTTACGCAGTATTTT	CASSLLDLTQYF
many	TRBV7-2	TRBJ2-7	.	TGTGCCAGCAGCCGGCGGGCGGGGGCCCACGAGCAGTACTTC	CASSRRAGAHEQYF
many	TRBV7-9	TRBJ2-7	TRBD2	TGTGCCAGCAGCTTATCGACTAGCGGGGGCTACGAGCAGTACTTC	CASSLSTSGGYEQYF
.	TRBV6-6	TRBJ1-2	TRBD1	TGTGCCAGCAGTCAGACAGGGGGCGAATACTACACCTTC	CASSQTGGEYYTF
many	TRBV10-3	TRBJ2-7	.	TGTGCCATCAGTGAGGACCCCAGACGGAGCGAGCAGTACTTC	CAISEDPRRSEQYF
few	TRBV11-2	TRBJ2-3	TRBD1	TGTGCCAGCAGCTTGATACAGGGGGAGGATACGCAGTATTTT	CASSLIQGEDTQYF
.	TRBV28	TRBJ1-1	TRBD1	TGTGCCAGCAGTTTAGGGACAGCTATTGAAGCTTTCTTT	CASSLGTAIEAFF